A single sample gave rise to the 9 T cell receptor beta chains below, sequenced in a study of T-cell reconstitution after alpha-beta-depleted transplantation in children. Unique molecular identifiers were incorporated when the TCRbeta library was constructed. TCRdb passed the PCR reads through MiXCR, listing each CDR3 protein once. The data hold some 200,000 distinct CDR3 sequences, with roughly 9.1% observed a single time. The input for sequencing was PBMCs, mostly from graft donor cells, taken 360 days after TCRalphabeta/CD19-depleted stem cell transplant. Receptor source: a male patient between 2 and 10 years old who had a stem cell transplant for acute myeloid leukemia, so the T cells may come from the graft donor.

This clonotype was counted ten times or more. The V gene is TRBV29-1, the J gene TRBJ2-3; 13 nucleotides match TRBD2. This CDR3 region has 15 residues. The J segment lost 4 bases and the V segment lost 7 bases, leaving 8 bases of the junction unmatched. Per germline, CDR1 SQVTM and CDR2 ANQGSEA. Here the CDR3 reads CSAGTSGKVSDTQYF. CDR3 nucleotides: TGCAGCGCCGGGACTAGCGGGAAGGTTTCAGATACGCAGTATTTT.

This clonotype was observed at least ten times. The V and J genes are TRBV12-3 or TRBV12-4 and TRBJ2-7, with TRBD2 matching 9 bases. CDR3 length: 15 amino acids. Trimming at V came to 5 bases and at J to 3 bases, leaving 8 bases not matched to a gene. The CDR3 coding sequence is TGTGCCAGCAGTCCCGCCCTAGCGGGATACTACGAGCAGTACTTC. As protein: CASSPALAGYYEQYF.

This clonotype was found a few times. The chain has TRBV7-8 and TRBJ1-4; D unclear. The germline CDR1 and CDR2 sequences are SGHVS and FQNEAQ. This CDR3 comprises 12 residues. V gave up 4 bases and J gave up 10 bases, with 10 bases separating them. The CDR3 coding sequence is TGTGCCAGCAGCTCCCGGACGGGAAAACTGTTTTTT. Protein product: CASSSRTGKLFF.

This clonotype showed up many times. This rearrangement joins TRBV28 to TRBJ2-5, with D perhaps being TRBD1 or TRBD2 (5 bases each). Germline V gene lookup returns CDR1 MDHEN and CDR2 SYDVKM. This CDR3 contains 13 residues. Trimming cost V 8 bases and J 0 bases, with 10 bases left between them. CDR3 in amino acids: CASLGENQETQYF. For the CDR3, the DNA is TGTGCCAGCTTGGGGGAGAACCAAGAGACCCAGTACTTC. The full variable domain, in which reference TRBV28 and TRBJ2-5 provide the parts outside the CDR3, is DVKVTQSSRYLVKRTGEKVFLECVQDMDHENMFWYRQDPGLGLRLIYFSYDVKMKEKGDIPEGYSVSREKKERFSLILESASTNQTSMYLCASLGENQETQYFGPGTRLLVL.

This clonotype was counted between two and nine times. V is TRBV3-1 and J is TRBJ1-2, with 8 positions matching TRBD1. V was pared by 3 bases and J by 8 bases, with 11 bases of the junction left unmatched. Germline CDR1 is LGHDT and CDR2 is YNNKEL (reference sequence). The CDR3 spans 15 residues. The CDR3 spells CASSQETGTGRGYTF. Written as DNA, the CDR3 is TGTGCCAGCAGCCAGGAAACCGGGACAGGACGAGGCTACACCTTC. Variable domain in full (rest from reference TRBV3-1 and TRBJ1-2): DTAVSQTPKYLVTQMGNDKSIKCEQNLGHDTMYWYKQDSKKFLKIMFSYNNKELIINETVPNRFSPKSPDKAHLNLHINSLELGDSAVYFCASSQETGTGRGYTFGSGTRLTVV.

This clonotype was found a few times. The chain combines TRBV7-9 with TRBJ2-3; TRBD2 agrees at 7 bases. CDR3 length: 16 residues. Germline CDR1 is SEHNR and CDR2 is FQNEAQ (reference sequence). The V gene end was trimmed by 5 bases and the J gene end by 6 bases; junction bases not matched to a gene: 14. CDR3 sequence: CASSPRLATNMDTQYF. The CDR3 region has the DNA TGTGCCAGCAGCCCCCGACTAGCTACAAACATGGATACGCAGTATTTT.

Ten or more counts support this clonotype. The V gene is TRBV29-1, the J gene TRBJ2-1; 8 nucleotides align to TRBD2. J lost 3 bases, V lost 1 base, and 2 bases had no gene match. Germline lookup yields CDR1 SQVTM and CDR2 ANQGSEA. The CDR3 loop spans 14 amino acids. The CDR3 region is CSVEVAGIYNEQFF. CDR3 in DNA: TGCAGCGTTGAAGTAGCGGGGATCTACAATGAGCAGTTCTTC.

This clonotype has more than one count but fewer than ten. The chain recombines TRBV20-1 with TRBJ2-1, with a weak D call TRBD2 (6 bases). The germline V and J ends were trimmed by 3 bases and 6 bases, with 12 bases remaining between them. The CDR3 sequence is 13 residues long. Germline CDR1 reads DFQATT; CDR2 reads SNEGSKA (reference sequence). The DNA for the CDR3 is TGCAGTGCTAGGTGGCAGGGAGGCAATGAGCAGTTCTTC. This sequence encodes CSARWQGGNEQFF.

CDR3 nucleotide sequence: TGTGCCAGCAGTTACTCGAGGAGCGACAACTACGAGCAGTACTTC. Translating it yields CASSYSRSDNYEQYF. The V and J genes are TRBV6-5 and TRBJ2-7; D remains ambiguous. Germline V gives CDR1 MNHEY, CDR2 SVGAGI. Trimming took off 0 bases at V and 3 bases at J, with 12 bases between the two ends. The CDR3 contains 15 residues.